The 29 T cell receptor beta chains reported below all come from one sample, sequenced in a study of CD8 T cells in ankylosing spondylitis. Regarding the study as a whole: Ankylosing spondylitis blood appeared to be characterized by a TCR beta motif of roughly eight highly homologous variants.

The antigens for these receptors are not known. Each CDR3 protein gets one entry after TCRdb re-called the 5' RACE reads with MiXCR. The repertoire holds 500,000 or so distinct CDR3 sequences, with approximately 5.3% as singletons. The specimen was blood, either unsorted or a sorted T cell fraction (not recorded which). The receptor source for this set is a male donor with ankylosing spondylitis.

The table lists this clonotype with many counts. This CDR3 is CASSPSGSSYNEQFF. As DNA, the CDR3 is TGTGCCAGCAGCCCGAGCGGGAGCTCCTACAATGAGCAGTTCTTC. The genes are TRBV7-2 and TRBJ2-1, with 8 bases aligning to TRBD2. CDR1 is SGHTA and CDR2 is FQGNSA in the germline V gene. Losses at the gene ends were 5 bases for V and 0 bases for J; bases not matched to a gene: 3. This CDR3 has 15 residues. Full variable domain (missing parts from reference TRBV7-2 and TRBJ2-1): GAGVSQSPSNKVTEKGKDVELRCDPISGHTALYWYRQSLGQGLEFLIYFQGNSAPDKSGLPSDRFSAERTGGSVSTLTIQRTQQEDSAVYLCASSPSGSSYNEQFFGPGTRLTVL.

This rearrangement joins TRBV5-1 to TRBJ2-5; D perhaps matches TRBD1 (5 bases). The germline V gene encodes CDR1 SGHRS and CDR2 YFSETQ. Trimming cost V 3 bases and J 2 bases, with 14 bases left between them. The CDR3 contains 15 residues. The CDR3 spells CASSWGSVYQETQYF. CDR3 DNA: TGCGCCAGCAGCTGGGGCTCGGTTTATCAAGAGACCCAGTACTTC.

This clonotype has a count of ten or more. The rearrangement joins TRBV4-3 to TRBJ2-1, with D possibly TRBD2 on 5 matching bases. The CDR3 has 17 amino acids. Germline V gene data show CDR1 as LGHNA and CDR2 as YSLEER. Trimming left V 0 bases short and J 2 bases short, with 14 bases between. The DNA for the CDR3 is TGCGCCAGCAGCCAAGATGGCGGGTTCTCCACCTACAATGAGCAGTTCTTC. Translated: CASSQDGGFSTYNEQFF.

This clonotype was counted many times. This sequence joins TRBV20-1 and TRBJ1-2; TRBD1 aligns across 7 bases. After removal of 4 bases from V and 7 bases from J, the junction contained 12 bases not matched to a gene. The CDR3 length is 14 residues. Germline V lookup: CDR1 DFQATT, CDR2 SNEGSKA (reference sequence). CDR3 in amino acids: CSATLTGSEGGYTF. The CDR3 DNA reads as TGCAGTGCTACTCTGACAGGGAGCGAGGGTGGCTACACCTTC.

This clonotype has ten or more counts. The chain carries TRBV29-1 and TRBJ1-1; D not certain. Trimming shortened V by 7 bases and J by 11 bases, and 26 bases separated the two germline ends. Germline V gives CDR1 SQVTM, CDR2 ANQGSEA. This CDR3 comprises 14 residues. The CDR3 DNA reads TGCAGCGCCGGGTCCACTCAAGGCGCCGGGAGGGCTTTCTTT. It specifies CSAGSTQGAGRAFF.

In regard to this clonotype: Being one base from a much bigger clone, this may be a read error. The final CDR3 position lacks the conserved phenylalanine or tryptophan, pointing to a likely read error. The V gene is TRBV7-6, the J gene TRBJ2-7; D is ambiguous. The length of the CDR3 is 15 residues. CDR1 is SGHVS and CDR2 is FNYEAQ in the germline V gene. V dropped 5 bases and J dropped 0 bases, with 14 bases sitting between them. In DNA, the CDR3 is TGTGCCAGCAGCCGGAGTCTTGCTAGCTCCTACGAGCAGTACCTC. Protein product: CASSRSLASSYEQYL.

This clonotype was recorded many times. The chain has TRBV5-1 and TRBJ2-2, with 10 bases that match TRBD2. The CDR3 loop spans 18 amino acids. The germline CDR1 and CDR2 sequences are SGHRS and YFSETQ. V shed 2 bases and J 3 bases; nucleotides not matched to a gene: 10. CDR3 in amino acids: CASSLRAGGPLYTGELFF. In DNA, the CDR3 is TGCGCCAGCAGCTTAAGAGCGGGAGGGCCTTTGTACACCGGGGAGCTGTTTTTT.

At least ten counts were recorded for this clonotype. The genes are TRBV12-3 or TRBV12-4 and TRBJ2-4; D might be TRBD1 (6 bases). The CDR3 is 14 residues long. Trimming pared 7 bases from V and 0 bases from J, leaving 10 bases between. The CDR3 loop is CASTQGLAKNIQYF. In DNA form, the CDR3 reads TGTGCCAGCACCCAGGGGCTAGCCAAAAACATTCAGTACTTC.

This clonotype has a count of ten or more. DNA for the CDR3: TGTGCCAGCAGCTACGGCCGTAGCGGGATTATCTACGAGCAGTACTTC. It is translated as CASSYGRSGIIYEQYF. The J gene is TRBJ2-7, the V gene TRBV6-2 or TRBV6-3; the match to TRBD2 covers 8 bases. V shed 6 bases and J 3 bases; nucleotides not matched to a gene: 13. This CDR3 comprises 16 residues. The germline V gene has CDR1 MNHEY and CDR2 SVGEGT.

This clonotype was observed at least ten times. The rearrangement uses TRBV29-1 and TRBJ2-2, with D possibly TRBD1 on 5 matching bases. In germline, CDR1 is SQVTM, CDR2 ANQGSEA. The V end lost 3 bases, the J end lost 5 bases, and 10 bases lay between the germline ends. The CDR3 totals 13 residues. The CDR3 spells CSVDKGRTGELFF. The CDR3 nucleotides are TGCAGCGTTGATAAGGGGCGGACCGGGGAGCTGTTTTTT.

Notes on this clonotype: With a much larger clone just one base away, this may be a read error. The CDR3 DNA reads TGCAGCGTTGGAGAGACTAGCGGCGCCCGGGAGTACTTC. This gives the protein CSVGETSGAREYF. This rearrangement joins TRBV29-1 to TRBJ2-7; 9 nucleotides match TRBD2. Germline values: CDR1 SQVTM, CDR2 ANQGSEA. The CDR3 covers 13 residues. V gave up 4 bases and J gave up 11 bases; unmatched junction bases: 12.

This clonotype was seen ten or more times. V gene TRBV10-3 combines with J gene TRBJ1-4; D is ambiguous. Germline CDR1 ENHRY, CDR2 SYGVKD. Trimming took 0 bases from V and 6 from J, leaving 11 bases between them. The CDR3 has 15 residues. CDR3 in amino acids: CAISESWSVDEKLFF. The CDR3 nucleotides read TGTGCCATCAGTGAGTCATGGTCGGTGGATGAAAAACTGTTTTTT.

This clonotype has at least ten counts. The J gene is TRBJ2-3, the V gene TRBV30; unclear D gene. V gave up 0 bases and J gave up 6 bases, with 7 bases separating them. The germline CDR1 and CDR2 sequences are GTSNPN and SVGIG (reference sequence). The CDR3 extends over 12 amino acids. CDR3 DNA sequence: TGTGCCTGGAGTGTACGATGGGATACGCAGTATTTT. It translates to CAWSVRWDTQYF.

In its sample, this clonotype was seen many times. The V and J genes are TRBV7-6 and TRBJ1-3; 7 bases match TRBD1. This CDR3 region has 17 residues. Trimming at V came to 1 base and at J to 3 bases, leaving 9 bases not matched to a gene. Germline CDR1 SGHVS, CDR2 FNYEAQ. The CDR3 DNA is TGTGCCAGCAGCTTAGGTCGGGCGAGGGGGCGTGGAAACACCATATATTTT. Translating gives CASSLGRARGRGNTIYF. Full variable domain (outside the CDR3, taken from reference TRBV7-6 and TRBJ1-3): GAGVSQSPRYKVTKRGQDVALRCDPISGHVSLYWYRQALGQGPEFLTYFNYEAQQDKSGLPNDRFSAERPEGSISTLTIQRTEQRDSAMYRCASSLGRARGRGNTIYFGEGSWLTVV.

The table lists this clonotype with many counts. The chain is built from TRBV10-3 and TRBJ2-5; no firm D call. This CDR3 comprises 15 residues. The V gene lost 2 bases and the J gene lost 5 bases, with 15 bases spanning the gap. Germline-derived CDR1 and CDR2 are ENHRY and SYGVKD. The chain's CDR3 is CAISERAKNVETQYF. The CDR3 coding sequence is TGTGCCATCAGTGAGAGAGCGAAGAACGTGGAGACCCAGTACTTC.

This clonotype occurred many times. The rearrangement uses TRBV28 and TRBJ2-1; 9 nucleotides match TRBD1. Germline V lookup: CDR1 MDHEN, CDR2 SYDVKM. The V gene end was trimmed by 4 bases and the J gene end by 0 bases; junction bases not matched to a gene: 16. The CDR3 totals 20 residues. DNA of the CDR3: TGTGCCAGCAGTTCCCGGACAGGGGCAAAGTGGAAGGGCTCCTACAATGAGCAGTTCTTC. It codes for CASSSRTGAKWKGSYNEQFF.

This clonotype was detected many times. The rearrangement uses TRBV7-9 and TRBJ2-3, with a possible D match to TRBD2 (6 bases). Germline V gives CDR1 SEHNR, CDR2 FQNEAQ (reference sequence). The CDR3 length is 14 residues. V was pared by 3 bases and J by 3 bases, with 10 bases between. Here the CDR3 DNA reads TGTGCCAGCAGCTTCGGGGGTGAAACAGATACGCAGTATTTT. This sequence encodes CASSFGGETDTQYF.

This clonotype has ten or more counts. J is TRBJ2-7 and V is TRBV7-8, with D unresolved. Between the trimmed V and J ends, which lost 1 base and 0 bases, there was a span of 7 bases. Germline CDR1 reads SGHVS; CDR2 reads FQNEAQ. CDR3 length: 14 residues. CDR3 nucleotides: TGTGCCAGCAGCTTAGGACGCAACTCCTACGAGCAGTACTTC. Its translation is CASSLGRNSYEQYF.

About this clonotype: An end of the junction does not agree with germline; a read error may underlie this. CDR3 region: CTSSLSYSGRAWADTQYF. CDR3 DNA: TGTACCAGCAGCCTATCCTATAGCGGGAGGGCATGGGCAGATACGCAGTATTTT. This sequence joins TRBV7-7 and TRBJ2-3, with TRBD2 matching over 11 bases. Per germline, CDR1 SSHAT and CDR2 FNYEAQ (reference sequence). The CDR3 is 18 residues long.

A few counts support this clonotype. The chain employs TRBV6-1 and TRBJ2-1; 8 nucleotides agree with TRBD1. This CDR3 has 11 amino acids. V dropped 3 bases and J dropped 16; count of bases not matched to a gene: 5. Germline loops: CDR1 MNHNS, CDR2 SASEGT. DNA of the CDR3: TGTGCCAGCAGTGACAGGGGGCTACCTTTCTTC. This encodes CASSDRGLPFF.

This clonotype was found many times. The gene calls are TRBV6-2 or TRBV6-3 and TRBJ1-4, with no clear D. This CDR3 contains 14 residues. Germline V gives CDR1 MNHEY, CDR2 SVGEGT. V was shortened by 8 bases and J by 4 bases, with 14 bases between the two germline ends. This CDR3 reads CASQNGRLNEKLFF. CDR3 nucleotides: TGTGCCAGCCAAAACGGGAGACTTAATGAAAAACTGTTTTTT.

At least ten counts were recorded for this clonotype. The chain employs TRBV7-2 and TRBJ1-3; the D gene is possibly TRBD1 (6 bases). Germline CDR1 reads SGHTA; CDR2 reads FQGNSA. The CDR3 runs to 15 residues. V was clipped by 1 base and J by 4 bases, with 11 bases between them. CDR3 region: CASSLEGTLGNTIYF. The CDR3 nucleotides read TGTGCCAGCAGCTTAGAAGGGACACTAGGAAACACCATATATTTT.

This clonotype was seen a few times. The chain has TRBV7-8 and TRBJ2-6, with D possibly TRBD2 on 5 matching bases. V was cut by 5 bases and J by 11 bases, with 19 bases left in between. CDR1 SGHVS and CDR2 FQNEAQ come from the germline V gene. The CDR3 has 15 amino acids. CDR3 DNA: TGTGCCAGCAGCGCGGCGGGTGGACCCCTTTACGTCCTGACTTTC. This codes for CASSAAGGPLYVLTF.

This clonotype showed up many times. The rearrangement joins TRBV7-9 to TRBJ2-7; 8 bases line up with TRBD2. Germline CDR1 is SEHNR and CDR2 is FQNEAQ (reference sequence). The CDR3 is 14 residues long. J was trimmed by 3 bases and V by 6 bases; bases with no gene match: 7. The CDR3 spells CASREAGEGYEQYF. In DNA form, the CDR3 reads TGTGCCAGCAGAGAAGCGGGAGAAGGCTACGAGCAGTACTTC.

This clonotype was seen many times. The gene calls are TRBV28 and TRBJ2-1, with D possibly called TRBD1 or TRBD2 (5 bases each). V lost 6 bases, J lost 7 bases, and 16 bases lay in between. Germline loops: CDR1 MDHEN, CDR2 SYDVKM. The CDR3 extends over 14 amino acids. CDR3 sequence: CASREVGGPNEQFF. In DNA form, the CDR3 reads TGTGCCAGCAGGGAAGTTGGGGGACCTAATGAGCAGTTCTTC.

This clonotype was seen repeatedly, ten times or more. The rearrangement links TRBV12-3 or TRBV12-4 to TRBJ2-1, with D perhaps given as TRBD1 or TRBD2 (6 bases each). CDR3 length: 15 amino acids. Trimming took off 5 bases at V and 7 bases at J, with 18 bases between the two ends. The DNA for the CDR3 is TGTGCCAGCAGTAAACCGGGCCGGGGGCGAAATGAGCAGTTCTTC. It is translated as CASSKPGRGRNEQFF.

In its sample, this clonotype was seen many times. This chain uses TRBV7-6 with TRBJ2-1; 12 bases agree with TRBD2. The CDR3 extends over 14 amino acids. Looked up from germline, CDR1 is SGHVS and CDR2 is FNYEAQ. With V trimmed by 5 bases and J by 5 bases, 1 base remained unmatched. The CDR3 DNA reads TGTGCCAGCAGCCGACTAGCGGGAGACAATGAGCAGTTCTTC. Translating gives CASSRLAGDNEQFF.

This clonotype was seen repeatedly, ten times or more. The J gene is TRBJ2-1, the V gene TRBV5-1; 7 bases are shared with TRBD1. Losses at the gene ends were 3 bases for V and 6 bases for J; bases not matched to a gene: 12. This CDR3 spans 16 amino acids. In germline, CDR1 is SGHRS, CDR2 YFSETQ. CDR3 DNA sequence: TGCGCCAGCAGCTATTCGACAGGGCTCACGGGCAATGAGCAGTTCTTC. Translated: CASSYSTGLTGNEQFF. The variable domain in full, completed from reference TRBV5-1 and TRBJ2-1, reads KAGVTQTPRYLIKTRGQQVTLSCSPISGHRSVSWYQQTPGQGLQFLFEYFSETQRNKGNFPGRFSGRQFSNSRSEMNVSTLELGDSALYLCASSYSTGLTGNEQFFGPGTRLTVL.

This clonotype was detected ten times or more. CDR3 in amino acids: CASSLPSGSYAQYF. CDR3 sequence (DNA): TGTGCCAGCAGCTTACCTAGCGGGAGTTACGCCCAGTACTTC. The chain recombines TRBV7-8 with TRBJ2-5, with 10 bases aligning to TRBD2. Per germline, CDR1 SGHVS and CDR2 FQNEAQ. This CDR3 has 14 amino acids. Unmatched junction bases numbered 6, after V lost 2 bases and J lost 9 bases.